This T cell receptor beta chain was identified in a study of blood T cell repertoires in COVID-19. CDR1 is SNHLY and CDR2 is FYNNEI in the germline V gene. The CDR3 covers 17 residues. V was clipped by 8 bases and J by 4 bases; unmatched bases: 17. Clones were read by immunoSEQ multiplex PCR, and TCRdb kept only the in-frame ones, dropping some. The sample consists of about 150,000 clones, around 83% of them appearing once. The sequence was collected from a woman aged 60 to 75 with COVID-19, enrolled during active disease. Sequenced sample: peripheral blood. The rearrangement links TRBV2 to TRBJ1-5; the match to TRBD1 covers 7 bases. The CDR3 here is CASLGGPRDRRNQPQHF. CDR3 coding DNA: TGTGCCAGCCTGGGCGGCCCGCGGGACAGACGTAATCAGCCCCAGCATTTT.